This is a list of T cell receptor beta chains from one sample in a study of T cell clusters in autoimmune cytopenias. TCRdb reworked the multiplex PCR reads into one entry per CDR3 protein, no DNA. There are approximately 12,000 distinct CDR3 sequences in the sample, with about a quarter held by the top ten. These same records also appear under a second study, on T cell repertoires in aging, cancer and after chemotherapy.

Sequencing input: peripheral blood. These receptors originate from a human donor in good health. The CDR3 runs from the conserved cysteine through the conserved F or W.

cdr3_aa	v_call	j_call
CASSGLVEGYTF	TRBV6-1	TRBJ1-2
CASTRDSNGYGYTF	TRBV6-1	TRBJ1-2
CASMTGLGSYNEQFF	TRBV6-1	TRBJ2-1
CASSTGVENIQYF	TRBV19	TRBJ2-4
CASGALGGRGEKLFF	TRBV19	TRBJ1-4
CASSIGGQDYNEQFF	TRBV19	TRBJ2-1
CASSFRYGSYEQYF	TRBV5-6	TRBJ2-7
CASSTQTGEETQYF	TRBV19	TRBJ2-5
CASSHELNPRRGPSTDTQYF	TRBV4-3	TRBJ2-3
CASRPSGPEGSQYF	TRBV6-5	TRBJ2-5
CASSYLGDPDNEQFF	TRBV6-2/TRBV6-3	TRBJ2-1
CASRGIGYEQYF	TRBV6-5	TRBJ2-7